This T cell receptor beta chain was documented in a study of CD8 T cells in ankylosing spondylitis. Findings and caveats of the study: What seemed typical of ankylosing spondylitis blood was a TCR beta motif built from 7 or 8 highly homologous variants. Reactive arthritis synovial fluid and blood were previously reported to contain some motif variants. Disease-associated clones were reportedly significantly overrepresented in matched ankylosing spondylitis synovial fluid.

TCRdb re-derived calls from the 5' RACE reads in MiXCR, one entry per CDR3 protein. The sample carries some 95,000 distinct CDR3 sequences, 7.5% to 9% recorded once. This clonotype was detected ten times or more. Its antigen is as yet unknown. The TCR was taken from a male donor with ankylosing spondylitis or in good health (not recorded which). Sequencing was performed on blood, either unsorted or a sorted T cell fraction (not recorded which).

This chain's CDR3 is CASSLIIQGRGRNEQFF. Written as DNA, the CDR3 is TGTGCCAGCAGCCTAATCATTCAGGGGCGGGGGAGGAATGAGCAGTTCTTC. V is TRBV4-2 and J is TRBJ2-1; TRBD2 might be the D (7 bases). This CDR3 has 17 residues. Trimming removed 4 bases from V and 7 bases from J, with 23 bases in between. Germline V gives CDR1 LGHNA, CDR2 YNFKEQ.